This is a list of T cell receptor beta chains from one sample in a study of OX40 agonist ivuxolimab in advanced cancers. The method was immunoSEQ multiplex PCR; TCRdb's version includes in-frame clones alone and lacks a portion of them. This sample yields approximately 15,000 clones, of which 70% to 90% are seen a single time; 15% to 20% belongs to the top ten. The material was CD4+ or CD8+ T cells sorted from blood, obtained in a trial of the OX40 agonist ivuxolimab. These receptors came from an adult with an advanced solid tumor such as melanoma, head and neck, liver or kidney cancer. The conserved cysteine and the conserved F or W are not part of the CDR3 here. The D gene is left open where the match is weak. The listing skips clone size in some rows; elsewhere it reads once, few, many or a size class.

D gene,J gene,V gene,clone size,CDR3 protein
TRBD2,TRBJ2-5,TRBV5-1,.,ASSSIAGETQY
TRBD1,.,TRBV28,.,ASSFYGQDGYEQY
TRBD1,TRBJ1-2,TRBV27,.,ASSPGTGYYGYT
TRBD2,TRBJ2-3,TRBV19,.,ASGDQQAGSTDTQY
.,TRBJ2-5,TRBV7-9,.,ASSTSRETQY
.,TRBJ2-1,TRBV2,.,ASRGTSLGFNEQF
.,TRBJ1-1,TRBV30,once,AWSVNRVRTEAF
TRBD1,TRBJ1-5,TRBV2,.,ASRDRTGGNQPQH
TRBD2,TRBJ2-1,TRBV30,.,AWITRGLAEYNEQF
TRBD2,TRBJ2-2,TRBV6-6,.,ASSDLGLAGGGELF
.,TRBJ2-7,TRBV28,.,ASSFSGGRRGYEQY
.,TRBJ2-1,TRBV7-3,.,ASSSGLDGEQF
.,TRBJ2-7,TRBV7-8,.,ASSYAPNEQY
TRBD2,TRBJ2-1,TRBV28,.,ASKGTSGDYNEQF
.,TRBJ1-3,TRBV7-2,.,ASSLGTARSGNTIY
.,TRBJ1-3,TRBV4-3,.,ASSQDLGGSGNTIY
TRBD2,TRBJ2-1,TRBV7-6,.,ASSHLAGRINEQF
.,TRBJ2-1,TRBV19,.,ASSHMSSYNEQF
.,TRBJ1-5,TRBV28,.,ASKVGYSNQPQH
.,TRBJ2-7,TRBV30,.,AWAPGGSGAYEQY
.,TRBJ2-7,TRBV2,.,ASSVSTYEQY
.,TRBJ2-7,TRBV14,.,ASSQGFSEQY
TRBD1,TRBJ2-3,TRBV7-3,.,ASSFPGQGIDTQY
TRBD2,TRBJ2-3,TRBV5-1,.,ASSLPRTSGSSDTQY
.,TRBJ2-2,TRBV15,.,ATSRGGGWELF
TRBD1,TRBJ1-2,TRBV28,.,ASSPREGGDGYT
TRBD1,TRBJ2-7,TRBV7-9,.,ASSLAGQGMYEQY
.,TRBJ2-7,TRBV21-1,.,ATEEGAGKRPYEQY
TRBD2,TRBJ2-1,TRBV5-1,.,ASSFGLAASSYNEQF
.,TRBJ2-4,TRBV19,.,ASSLGSANIQY
TRBD1,TRBJ2-3,TRBV5-1,.,ASSLARGDTQY
.,TRBJ2-1,TRBV27,.,ASSFLTIGGWEQF
.,TRBJ2-3,TRBV9,.,ASSTRRGGADTQY
TRBD2,TRBJ2-1,TRBV4-3,.,ASSQGGWSWEGNEQF
TRBD2,TRBJ2-2,TRBV5-4,.,ASSQGLAGPNTGELF
TRBD1,TRBJ2-2,TRBV5-1,.,ASTPRTGHTGELF
.,TRBJ1-5,TRBV10-3,.,AISEGVQPQH
.,TRBJ1-5,TRBV2,.,ASKIGRLINQPQH
.,TRBJ2-6,TRBV7-9,once,ASSFDSKLSGANVLT
.,TRBJ1-2,TRBV18,.,ASSPNPGAQDGYT
TRBD1,TRBJ1-2,TRBV28,.,ASSLGQSNYGYT
TRBD1,TRBJ2-3,TRBV6-6,.,ASRRGQGGTDTQY
TRBD2,TRBJ2-7,TRBV15,.,ATSREDREGYEQY
TRBD2,TRBJ2-1,TRBV11-3,.,ASSSSGSYNEQF
TRBD1,TRBJ1-5,TRBV5-6,.,ASSRTGGNQPQH
TRBD2,TRBJ2-1,TRBV27,.,ASSLSWPSGGVVQF
.,TRBJ1-4,TRBV10-1,.,ASSESTGNEKLF
TRBD2,.,TRBV5-4,.,ASSDGLAGLMDEQY
.,TRBJ2-7,TRBV7-2,few,ASSQGQPYEQY
.,TRBJ1-6,TRBV7-2,.,ASSSGSNPPLH
.,TRBJ2-2,TRBV27,.,ASSSNPGPINTGELF
.,TRBJ1-1,TRBV28,.,ASSLPPGGHTEAF
TRBD2,TRBJ2-7,TRBV27,once,ASSSPAGSIQQY
TRBD1,TRBJ1-2,TRBV19,.,ASSVPGTGDYGYT
.,TRBJ2-2,TRBV5-8,.,ASSYGVAGELF
.,TRBJ1-3,TRBV30,.,AWSETFGGNTIY
.,TRBJ2-2,TRBV9,.,ASSVGGGLTGELF